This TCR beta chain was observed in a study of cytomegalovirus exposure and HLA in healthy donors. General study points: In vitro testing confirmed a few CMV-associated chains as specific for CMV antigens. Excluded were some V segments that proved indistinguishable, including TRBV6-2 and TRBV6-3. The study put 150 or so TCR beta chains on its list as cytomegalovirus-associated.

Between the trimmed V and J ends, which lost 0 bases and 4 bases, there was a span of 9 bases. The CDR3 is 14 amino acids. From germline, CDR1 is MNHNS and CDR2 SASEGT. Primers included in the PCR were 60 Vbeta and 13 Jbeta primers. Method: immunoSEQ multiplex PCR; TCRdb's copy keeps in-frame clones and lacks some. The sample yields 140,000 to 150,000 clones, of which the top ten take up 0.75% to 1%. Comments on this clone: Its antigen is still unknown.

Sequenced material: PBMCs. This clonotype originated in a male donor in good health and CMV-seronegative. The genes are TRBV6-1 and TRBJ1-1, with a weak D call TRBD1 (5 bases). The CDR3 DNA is TGTGCCAGCAGTGAAGCGATGGGGGGCACTGAAGCTTTCTTT. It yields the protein CASSEAMGGTEAFF.